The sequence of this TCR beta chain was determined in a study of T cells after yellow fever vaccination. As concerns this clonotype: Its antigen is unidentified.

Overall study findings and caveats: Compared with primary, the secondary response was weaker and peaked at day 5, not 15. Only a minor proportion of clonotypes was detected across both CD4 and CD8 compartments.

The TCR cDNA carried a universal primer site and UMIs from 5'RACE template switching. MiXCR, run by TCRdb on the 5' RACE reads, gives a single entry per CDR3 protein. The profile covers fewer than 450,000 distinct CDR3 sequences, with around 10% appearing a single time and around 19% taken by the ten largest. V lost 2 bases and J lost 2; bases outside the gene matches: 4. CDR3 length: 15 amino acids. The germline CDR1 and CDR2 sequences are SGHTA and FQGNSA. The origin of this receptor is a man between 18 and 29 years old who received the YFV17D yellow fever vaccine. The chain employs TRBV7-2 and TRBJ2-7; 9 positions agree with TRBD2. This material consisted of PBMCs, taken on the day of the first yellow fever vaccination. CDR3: CASSLRLAETYEQYF. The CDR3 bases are TGTGCCAGCAGCTTACGACTAGCGGAGACCTACGAGCAGTACTTC.